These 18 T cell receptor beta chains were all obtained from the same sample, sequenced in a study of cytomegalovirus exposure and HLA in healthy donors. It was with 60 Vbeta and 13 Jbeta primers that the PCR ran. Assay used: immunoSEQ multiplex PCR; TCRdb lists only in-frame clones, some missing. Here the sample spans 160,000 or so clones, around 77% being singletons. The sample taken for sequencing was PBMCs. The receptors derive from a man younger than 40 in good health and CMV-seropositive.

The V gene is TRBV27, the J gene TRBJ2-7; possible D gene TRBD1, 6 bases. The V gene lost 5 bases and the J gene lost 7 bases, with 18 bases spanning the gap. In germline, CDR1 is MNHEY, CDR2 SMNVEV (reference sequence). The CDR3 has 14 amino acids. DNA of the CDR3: TGTGCCAGCAGTGGTATACCCCCAGGGGCGGAGCAGTACTTC. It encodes CASSGIPPGAEQYF.

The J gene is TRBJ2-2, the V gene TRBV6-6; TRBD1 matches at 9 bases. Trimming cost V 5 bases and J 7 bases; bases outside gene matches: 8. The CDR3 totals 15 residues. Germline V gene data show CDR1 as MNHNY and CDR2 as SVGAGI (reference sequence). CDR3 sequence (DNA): TGTGCCAGCAGTCAAACCGGGACAGGGAACGGGGAGCTGTTTTTT. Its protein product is CASSQTGTGNGELFF.

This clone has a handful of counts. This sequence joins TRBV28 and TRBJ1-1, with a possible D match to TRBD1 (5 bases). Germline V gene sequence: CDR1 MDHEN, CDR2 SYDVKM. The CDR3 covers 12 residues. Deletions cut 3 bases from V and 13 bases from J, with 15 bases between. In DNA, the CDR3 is TGTGCCAGCAGTTTTGGGCGCGAGACAGTTTTCTTT. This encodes CASSFGRETVFF.

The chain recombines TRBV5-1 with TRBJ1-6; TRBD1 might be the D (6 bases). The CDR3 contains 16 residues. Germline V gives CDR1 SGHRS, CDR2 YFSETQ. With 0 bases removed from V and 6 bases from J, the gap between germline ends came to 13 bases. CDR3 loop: CASSLDGIQGNSPLHF. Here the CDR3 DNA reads TGCGCCAGCAGCTTGGATGGCATACAGGGTAATTCACCCCTCCACTTT. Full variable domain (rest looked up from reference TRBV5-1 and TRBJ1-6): KAGVTQTPRYLIKTRGQQVTLSCSPISGHRSVSWYQQTPGQGLQFLFEYFSETQRNKGNFPGRFSGRQFSNSRSEMNVSTLELGDSALYLCASSLDGIQGNSPLHFGNGTRLTVT.

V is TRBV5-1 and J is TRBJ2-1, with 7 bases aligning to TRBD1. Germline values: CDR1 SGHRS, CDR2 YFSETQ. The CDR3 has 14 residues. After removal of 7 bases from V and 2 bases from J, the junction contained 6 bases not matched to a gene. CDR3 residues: CASYRDRAYNEQFF. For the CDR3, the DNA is TGCGCCAGCTACCGGGACAGAGCCTACAATGAGCAGTTCTTC.

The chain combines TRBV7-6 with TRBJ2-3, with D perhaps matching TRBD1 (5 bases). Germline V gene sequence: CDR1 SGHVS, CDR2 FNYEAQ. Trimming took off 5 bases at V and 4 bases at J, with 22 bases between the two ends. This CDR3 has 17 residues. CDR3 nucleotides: TGTGCCAGCAGCCCTCCCGCCTTGGGGCCCCCGGCAGATACGCAGTATTTT. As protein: CASSPPALGPPADTQYF.

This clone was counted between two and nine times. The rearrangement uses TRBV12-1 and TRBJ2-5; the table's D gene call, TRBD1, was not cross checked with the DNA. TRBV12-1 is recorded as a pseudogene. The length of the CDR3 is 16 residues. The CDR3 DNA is TGTGCCAGCAGCCTGGGACAGGGGGCATCAGGGGAGACCCAGTACTTC. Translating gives CASSLGQGASGETQYF.

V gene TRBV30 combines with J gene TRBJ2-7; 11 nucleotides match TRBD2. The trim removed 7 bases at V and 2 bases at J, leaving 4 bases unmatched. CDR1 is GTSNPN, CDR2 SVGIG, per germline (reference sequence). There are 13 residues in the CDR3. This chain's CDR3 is CAYTSGGTYEQYF. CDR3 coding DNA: TGTGCCTACACTAGCGGGGGCACCTACGAGCAGTACTTC.

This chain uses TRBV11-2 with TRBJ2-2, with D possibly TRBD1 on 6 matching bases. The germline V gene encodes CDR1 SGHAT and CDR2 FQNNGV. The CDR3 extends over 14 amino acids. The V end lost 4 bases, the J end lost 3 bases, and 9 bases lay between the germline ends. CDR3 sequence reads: CASSSTGYTGELFF. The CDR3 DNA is TGTGCCAGCAGCTCCACAGGGTACACCGGGGAGCTGTTTTTT.

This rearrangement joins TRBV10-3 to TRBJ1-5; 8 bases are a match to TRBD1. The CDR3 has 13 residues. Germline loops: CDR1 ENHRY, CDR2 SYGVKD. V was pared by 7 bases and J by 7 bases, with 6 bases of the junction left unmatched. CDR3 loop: CAITPDRGQPQHF. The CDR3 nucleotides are TGTGCCATCACCCCCGACAGGGGCCAGCCCCAGCATTTT.

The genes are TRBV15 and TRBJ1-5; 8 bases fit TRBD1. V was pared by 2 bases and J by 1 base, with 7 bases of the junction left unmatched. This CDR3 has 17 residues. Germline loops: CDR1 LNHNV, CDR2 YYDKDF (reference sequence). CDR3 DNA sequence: TGTGCCACCAGCAGATATTCCCAGGGGGCGAGCAATCAGCCCCAGCATTTT. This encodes CATSRYSQGASNQPQHF.

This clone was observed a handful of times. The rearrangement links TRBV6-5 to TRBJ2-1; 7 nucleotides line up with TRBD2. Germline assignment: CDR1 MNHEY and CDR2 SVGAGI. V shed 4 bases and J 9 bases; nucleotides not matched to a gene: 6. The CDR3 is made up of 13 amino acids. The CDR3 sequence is CASSWDYIGEQFF. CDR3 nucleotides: TGTGCCAGCAGTTGGGACTATATCGGTGAGCAGTTCTTC.

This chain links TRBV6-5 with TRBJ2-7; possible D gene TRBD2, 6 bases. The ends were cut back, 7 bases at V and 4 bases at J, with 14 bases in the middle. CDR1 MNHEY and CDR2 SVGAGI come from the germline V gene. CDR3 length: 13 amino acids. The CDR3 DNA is TGTGCCAGCATAGGCGGGGCCCCATACGAGCAGTACTTC. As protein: CASIGGAPYEQYF.

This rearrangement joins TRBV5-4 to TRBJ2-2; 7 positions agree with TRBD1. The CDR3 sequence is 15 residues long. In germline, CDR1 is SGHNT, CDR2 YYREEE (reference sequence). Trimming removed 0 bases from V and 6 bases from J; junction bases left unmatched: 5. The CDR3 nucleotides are TGTGCCAGCAGCTTGGACAGGGGAGTCGCCGGGGAGCTGTTTTTT. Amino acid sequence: CASSLDRGVAGELFF. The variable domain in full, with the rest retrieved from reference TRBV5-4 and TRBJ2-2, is ETGVTQSPTHLIKTRGQQVTLRCSSQSGHNTVSWYQQALGQGPQFIFQYYREEENGRGNFPPRFSGLQFPNYSSELNVNALELDDSALYLCASSLDRGVAGELFFGEGSRLTVL.

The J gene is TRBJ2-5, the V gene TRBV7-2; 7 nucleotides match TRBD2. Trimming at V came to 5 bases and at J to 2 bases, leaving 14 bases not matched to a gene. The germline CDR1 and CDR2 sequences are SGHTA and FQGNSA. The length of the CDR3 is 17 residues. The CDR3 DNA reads TGTGCCAGCAGCCCCCCCCGGACTAGAGGCGTACAAGAGACCCAGTACTTC. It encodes CASSPPRTRGVQETQYF.

The CDR3 DNA reads as TGTGCCAGCAGAGAGGAACCCTCCTACGAGCAGTACTTC. Its protein is CASREEPSYEQYF. The rearrangement uses TRBV7-6 and TRBJ2-7; no clear D. This CDR3 is built from 13 residues. Germline lookup yields CDR1 SGHVS and CDR2 FNYEAQ. Trimming shortened V by 6 bases and J by 0 bases, and 9 bases separated the two germline ends.

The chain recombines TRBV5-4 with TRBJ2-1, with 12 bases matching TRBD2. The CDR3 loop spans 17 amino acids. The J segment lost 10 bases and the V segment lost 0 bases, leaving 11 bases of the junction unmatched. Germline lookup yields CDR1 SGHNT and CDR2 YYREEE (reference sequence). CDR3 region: CASSLGLAGGQVREQFF. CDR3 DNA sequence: TGTGCCAGCAGCTTGGGGCTAGCGGGGGGGCAGGTGAGGGAGCAGTTCTTC.

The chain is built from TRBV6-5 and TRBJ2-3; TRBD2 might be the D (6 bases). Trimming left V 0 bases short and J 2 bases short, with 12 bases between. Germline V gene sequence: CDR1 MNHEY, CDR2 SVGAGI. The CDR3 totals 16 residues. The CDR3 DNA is TGTGCCAGCAGTTACTCTGGGGGGAGTTACACAGATACGCAGTATTTT. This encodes CASSYSGGSYTDTQYF.